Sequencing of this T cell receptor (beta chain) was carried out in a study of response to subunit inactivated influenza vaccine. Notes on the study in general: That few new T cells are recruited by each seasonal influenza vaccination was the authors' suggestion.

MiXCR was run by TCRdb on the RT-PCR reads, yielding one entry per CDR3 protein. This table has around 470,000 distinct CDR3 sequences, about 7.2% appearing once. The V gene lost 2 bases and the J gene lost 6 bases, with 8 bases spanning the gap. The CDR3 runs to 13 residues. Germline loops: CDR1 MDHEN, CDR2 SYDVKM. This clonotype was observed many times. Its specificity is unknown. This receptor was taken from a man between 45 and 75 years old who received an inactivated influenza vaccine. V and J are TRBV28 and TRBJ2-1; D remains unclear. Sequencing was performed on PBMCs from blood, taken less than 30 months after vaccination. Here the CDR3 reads CASSLVVSNEQFF. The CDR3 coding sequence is TGTGCCAGCAGTTTAGTGGTTAGCAATGAGCAGTTCTTC.